The rows below give T cell receptor beta chains drawn from one sample of a study of siplizumab effects on memory and regulatory T cells. Assay: immunoSEQ multiplex PCR; the TCRdb copy retains only in-frame clones and omits some. This table holds under 150,000 clones, approximately 94% found once. The material sequenced was non-Treg CD4+ T cells sorted from blood. These receptors were taken from a human donor in good health. CDR3s include the opening cysteine and the closing phenylalanine or tryptophan. A D gene is named only where the DNA matches it firmly. Only some rows state a clone size, as once, few, many or a class for expanded clones.

V	D	size	J	DNA	CDR3
TRBV5-1	.	.	TRBJ1-3	TGCGCCAGCAGCTTGGGTCCGAATAGCTCTGGAAACACCATATATTTT	CASSLGPNSSGNTIYF
TRBV6-5	TRBD1	.	TRBJ2-7	TGTGCCAGCAGTTTAACGGGACAGGGGGAATACGAGCAGTACTTC	CASSLTGQGEYEQYF
TRBV7-2	TRBD1	.	TRBJ1-6	TGTGCCAGCAGCTTAGGCGAGACAGGGATGAATTCACCCCTCCACTTT	CASSLGETGMNSPLHF
TRBV5-5	TRBD1	.	TRBJ1-6	TGTGCCAGCAGCTTGTTAGGGGGCGGGACCTCTCTTTCACCCCTCCACTTT	CASSLLGGGTSLSPLHF
TRBV6-1	.	.	TRBJ1-1	TGTGCCAGCAGTGAACGTCTGAATGAAGCTTTCTTT	CASSERLNEAFF
TRBV6-1	.	once	TRBJ2-3	TGTGCCAGCAGTGAACGGGCGGGGCGCACAGATACGCAGTATTTT	CASSERAGRTDTQYF
TRBV7-2	TRBD1	.	TRBJ2-2	TGTGCCAGCAGCAAGCGACAGGGAGTCGACACCGGGGAGCTGTTTTTT	CASSKRQGVDTGELFF
TRBV7-2	.	.	TRBJ1-2	TGTGCCAGCAGCATCGACAGATATGGCTACACCTTC	CASSIDRYGYTF
TRBV10-3	.	few	TRBJ2-1	TGTGCCATCAGTGAAGTCAGGACACAACTCGTCAATGAGCAGTTCTTC	CAISEVRTQLVNEQFF
TRBV6-6	TRBD1	once	TRBJ2-5	TGTGCCTTACAGGGGGCCAGTGAGACCCAGTACTTC	CALQGASETQYF
TRBV11-1	.	.	TRBJ2-7	TGTGCCAGCAGCTTAACAGGGAGCCGGGCCGAGCAGTACTTC	CASSLTGSRAEQYF
TRBV5-1	TRBD1	.	TRBJ1-1	TGCGCCAGCAGTTCCGGGACAGGGAAGGCGTGGGCTGAAGCTTTCTTT	CASSSGTGKAWAEAFF
TRBV19	TRBD1	.	TRBJ2-7	TGTGCCAGTAGTATCCCCGGGACAGGCTCCTACGAGCAGTACTTC	CASSIPGTGSYEQYF
TRBV19	.	once	TRBJ2-3	TGTGCCAGTAGTCTCCGGGACACAGATACGCAGTATTTT	CASSLRDTDTQYF
TRBV5-1	.	.	TRBJ2-6	TGCGCCAGCACTATTTCCTCTGGGGCCAACGTCCTGACTTTC	CASTISSGANVLTF
TRBV6-4	TRBD1	.	TRBJ1-2	TGTGCCAGCAGCCTCGGGACAGGGGGAGCTGGCTACACCTTC	CASSLGTGGAGYTF
TRBV9	TRBD2	.	TRBJ2-1	TGTGCCAGCAGCGTAGGAGCGGGGCTCTACAATGAGCAGTTCTTC	CASSVGAGLYNEQFF
TRBV5-1	TRBD2	.	TRBJ2-7	TGCGCCAGCAGCCCAGGGACTAGCGGGAAGAATCCCTACGAGCAGTACTTC	CASSPGTSGKNPYEQYF
TRBV30	TRBD1	.	TRBJ2-1	TGTGCCTGGAGGGACAGGGGGCATCTTGAGCAGTTCTTC	CAWRDRGHLEQFF
TRBV14	.	.	TRBJ1-2	TGTGCCAGCAGCCAAGATACAGTTGGAGGCTACACCTTC	CASSQDTVGGYTF
TRBV19	.	.	TRBJ2-3	TGTGCCAGTAGTTTGGGGGGATATGGCACAGATACGCAGTATTTT	CASSLGGYGTDTQYF
TRBV20-1	.	.	TRBJ2-5	TGCAGTGCCCAGAAATGGGAGACCCAGTACTTC	CSAQKWETQYF
TRBV6-6	.	.	TRBJ1-2	TGTGCCAGCAGTCAGGGACTGTTCAACTATGGCTACACCTTC	CASSQGLFNYGYTF
TRBV5-1	TRBD2	.	TRBJ2-3	TGCGCCAGCAGCCCACGTAGGGGAGGGATGGATACGCAGTATTTT	CASSPRRGGMDTQYF
TRBV9	.	.	TRBJ2-7	TGTGCCAGCAGCCCTCGAAGGGAAACCTACGAGCAGTACTTC	CASSPRRETYEQYF
TRBV10-3	TRBD1	.	TRBJ2-5	TGTGCCATCAGGGGACAGGGCTTGTCGGGTGAGACCCAGTACTTC	CAIRGQGLSGETQYF
TRBV5-1	TRBD2	.	TRBJ2-1	TGCGCCAGCAGCTTGGATCGCGGGGGGTACAATGAGCAGTTCTTC	CASSLDRGGYNEQFF
TRBV19	.	.	TRBJ1-1	TGTGCCAGTAGTAGGGCGGAGACTTTGAACACTGAAGCTTTCTTT	CASSRAETLNTEAFF
TRBV7-2	.	.	TRBJ2-7	TGTGCCAGCAGCTTAGCTTATCTAGGGTACGAGCAGTACTTC	CASSLAYLGYEQYF
TRBV28	TRBD2	once	TRBJ2-1	TGTGCCACCTTCGGGACTAGCGGAAACTACAATGAGCAGTTCTTC	CATFGTSGNYNEQFF
TRBV13	.	.	TRBJ2-2	TGTGCCAGCAGCCGCACTCCCGATAGCGGGAACACCGGGGAGCTGTTTTTT	CASSRTPDSGNTGELFF
TRBV2	.	.	TRBJ1-5	TGTGCCAGCAGTGTCGGGGGGCGCAGCAATCAGCCCCAGCATTTT	CASSVGGRSNQPQHF
TRBV29-1	.	.	TRBJ2-7	TGCAGCGTTCTAACCCCGGACAGCTCCTACGAGCAGTACTTC	CSVLTPDSSYEQYF
TRBV7-2	TRBD2	.	TRBJ2-5	TGTGCCAGCAGCTTCTCAAGACTAGCGAACCAAGAGACCCAGTACTTC	CASSFSRLANQETQYF
TRBV29-1	.	.	TRBJ1-1	TGCAGCGTTGGGGACCCCAGGGTGGGGTCAACTGAAGCTTTCTTT	CSVGDPRVGSTEAFF
TRBV5-6	TRBD1	.	TRBJ1-1	TGTGCCAGCAGCGGGACAGGGGGTTACACTGAAGCTTTCTTT	CASSGTGGYTEAFF
TRBV18	TRBD2	.	TRBJ2-1	TGTGCCAGCTCATCTCTAGGGACTAGCGGGAGGAATGAGCAGTTCTTC	CASSSLGTSGRNEQFF
TRBV19	TRBD1	once	TRBJ1-2	TGTGCCAGTAGTATAGGTAGGACAGGGAACTATGGCTACACCTTC	CASSIGRTGNYGYTF
TRBV19	TRBD2	.	TRBJ2-3	TGTGCCAGTAGTCCCCTCGGACTAGCGGGGAGCACAGATACGCAGTATTTT	CASSPLGLAGSTDTQYF
TRBV13	.	once	TRBJ2-3	TGTGCCAGCAGTCCAGGGTCAGATACGCAGTATTTT	CASSPGSDTQYF
TRBV5-6	.	.	TRBJ1-5	TGTGCCAGCAGCCGCACCCCCGGGCCCCAGCATTTT	CASSRTPGPQHF
TRBV10-2	TRBD2	.	TRBJ2-7	TGCGCCAGCCGGTGGACTAGGGGCGATTACGAGCAGTACTTC	CASRWTRGDYEQYF
TRBV6-6	TRBD1	.	TRBJ1-2	TGTGCCAGCAGTACCGGGACAGATGGCTACACCTTC	CASSTGTDGYTF
TRBV29-1	.	.	TRBJ2-1	TGCAGCGCCCAGACTGGCAATGAGCAGTTCTTC	CSAQTGNEQFF
TRBV5-5	TRBD1	.	TRBJ1-4	TGTGCCAGCAGCCCGGGACAGGGGGACTTCAATGAAAAACTGTTTTTT	CASSPGQGDFNEKLFF
TRBV2	.	.	TRBJ1-2	TGTGCCAGCAGTTCCCCGGACACCAACTATGGCTACACCTTC	CASSSPDTNYGYTF
TRBV6-4	.	.	TRBJ2-3	TGTGCCAGGTTAGCGACGAGGGATACGCAGTATTTT	CARLATRDTQYF
TRBV14	.	.	TRBJ2-5	TGTGCCAGCAGTCGGACTTGGGAGACCCAGTACTTC	CASSRTWETQYF
TRBV6-6	TRBD1	.	TRBJ1-5	TGTGCCAGCAGTCCCCCAGGGGGGGCCAATCAGCCCCAGCATTTT	CASSPPGGANQPQHF
TRBV11-2	.	.	TRBJ2-5	TGTGCCAGCAGCTTAGACCCAGGACGGGGGAAAGAGACCCAGTACTTC	CASSLDPGRGKETQYF
TRBV10-2	.	.	TRBJ1-2	TGCGCCAGCAGTGAAGGGGCACCTGACTATGGCTACACCTTC	CASSEGAPDYGYTF
TRBV7-9	TRBD1	.	TRBJ1-1	TGTGCCAGCAGCTTGTCAGGGGGGGCCTCGTCCACTGAAGCTTTCTTT	CASSLSGGASSTEAFF